This T cell receptor beta chain comes out of a study of early stage breast cancer tumors. Study-wide points: Commonly generated sequences made up most enriched TCRB sequences shared between patients.

Sequencing was performed with immunoSEQ multiplex PCR; in TCRdb, only in-frame clones are kept and a portion is missing. The table shows about 30,000 clones, with approximately 72% occurring only once. About this clone: Its antigen is as yet unknown.

The TCR sequence derives from a person aged 50 to 59 with breast cancer. Sequenced sample: blood.

CDR3 protein: CASSTSGSGTGELFF. The CDR3 region has the DNA TGTGCCAGCAGCACGAGCGGGAGTGGCACCGGGGAGCTGTTTTTT. The chain carries TRBV7-2 and TRBJ2-2; TRBD2 matches at 8 bases. The CDR3 runs 15 residues. Germline lookup yields CDR1 SGHTA and CDR2 FQGNSA. V was pared by 5 bases and J by 4 bases, with 6 bases of the junction left unmatched.